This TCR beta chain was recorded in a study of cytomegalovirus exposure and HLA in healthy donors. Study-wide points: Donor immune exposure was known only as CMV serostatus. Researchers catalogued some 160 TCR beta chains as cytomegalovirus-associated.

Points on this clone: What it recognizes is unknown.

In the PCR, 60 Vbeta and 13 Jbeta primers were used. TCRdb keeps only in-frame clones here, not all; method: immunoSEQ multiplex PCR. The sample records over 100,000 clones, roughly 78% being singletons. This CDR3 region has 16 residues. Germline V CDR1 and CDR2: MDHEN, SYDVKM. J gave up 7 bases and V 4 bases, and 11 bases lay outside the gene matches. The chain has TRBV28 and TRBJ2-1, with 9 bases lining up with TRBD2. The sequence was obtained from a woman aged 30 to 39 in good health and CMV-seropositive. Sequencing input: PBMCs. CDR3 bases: TGTGCCAGCAGTTCCCATAGCGGGGGAGGGAGGAATGAGCAGTTCTTC. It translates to CASSSHSGGGRNEQFF.